The 20 T cell receptor beta chains given below trace back to one sample, sequenced in a study of shared clonotypes between healthy human individuals. Data came from immunoSEQ multiplex PCR; TCRdb stores just in-frame clones and leaves some out. The repertoire holds approximately 530,000 clones, with around 95% as singletons. Sample: naive CD4+ T cells sorted from blood. Subset defined: CD45RA+ positively selected. These receptors were obtained from a woman aged 25 to 39 in good health.

The CDR3 region has the DNA TGCACCAGCAGCCAATCTCCCCCCGGGCCCGCGGCCCTCACCGGGGAGCTGTTTTTT. This sequence encodes CTSSQSPPGPAALTGELFF. The rearrangement joins TRBV1 to TRBJ2-2. TRBV1 represents a pseudogene. The CDR3 runs 19 residues.

The V call is TRBV5-4, the J call TRBJ1-5, with unresolved D. V was pared by 0 bases and J by 3 bases, with 1 base between. CDR1 is SGHNT and CDR2 is YYREEE in the germline V gene (reference sequence). The CDR3 is made up of 12 amino acids. The CDR3 loop reads CASSLDNQPQHF. CDR3 DNA: TGTGCCAGCAGCTTGGACAATCAGCCCCAGCATTTT.

This clone was recorded only once. The chain couples TRBV6-1 to TRBJ2-3; no firm D call. The CDR3 covers 12 residues. The germline V gene has CDR1 MNHNS and CDR2 SASEGT. V was clipped by 1 base and J by 8 bases, with 7 bases between them. CDR3 DNA sequence: TGTGCCAGCAGTGAAGTGAGAGGTACGCAGTATTTT. Its translation is CASSEVRGTQYF.

This clone showed up just once. The V call is TRBV7-9, the J call TRBJ2-5; TRBD1 is a possible D gene (5 bases). Germline V lookup: CDR1 SEHNR, CDR2 FQNEAQ (reference sequence). The V gene lost 2 bases and the J gene lost 1 base, with 8 bases spanning the gap. This CDR3 has 14 residues. The CDR3 reads CASSLQTGQETQYF. CDR3 bases: TGTGCCAGCAGCTTACAAACAGGCCAAGAGACCCAGTACTTC.

This chain connects TRBV28 to TRBJ1-1; 7 bases agree with TRBD1. V trimming: 6 bases; J trimming: 1 base; junction bases outside the gene matches: 8. The germline V gene has CDR1 MDHEN and CDR2 SYDVKM. The CDR3 runs to 15 residues. This chain's CDR3 is CASSRWTGPNTEAFF. The DNA for the CDR3 is TGTGCCAGCAGCCGCTGGACAGGACCGAACACTGAAGCTTTCTTT.

This sequence joins TRBV9 and TRBJ1-6; D is unclear. The V gene lost 1 base and the J gene lost 0 bases, with 5 bases spanning the gap. This CDR3 is 15 amino acids long. Germline CDR1 is SGDLS and CDR2 is YYNGEE. The CDR3 here is CASSVRSSYNSPLHF. CDR3 DNA sequence: TGTGCCAGCAGCGTAAGGTCCTCCTATAATTCACCCCTCCACTTT.

The rearrangement joins TRBV5-6 to TRBJ2-7, with TRBD1 identical over 8 bases. Trimming cost V 4 bases and J 3 bases; bases outside gene matches: 15. The germline V gene encodes CDR1 SGHDT and CDR2 YYEEEE. The CDR3 has 17 residues. This CDR3 is CASSERLGQGRLYEQYF. As DNA, the CDR3 is TGTGCCAGCAGCGAACGATTAGGACAGGGTAGGCTCTACGAGCAGTACTTC.

This chain connects TRBV4-1 to TRBJ2-4; TRBD2 matches 15 bases. The CDR3 is 19 residues long. The germline CDR1 and CDR2 sequences are MGHRA and YSYEKL. V lost 2 bases to trimming and J lost 1 base; unmatched junction nucleotides: 6. The CDR3 DNA reads TGCGCCAGCAGCCAAAGTGATGGGACTAGCGGGGGGGCCAAAAACATTCAGTACTTC. The encoded protein is CASSQSDGTSGGAKNIQYF.

V and J are TRBV4-2 and TRBJ2-7; 8 nucleotides match TRBD1. With V trimmed by 4 bases and J by 5 bases, 4 bases remained unmatched. This CDR3 comprises 13 residues. Germline V gives CDR1 LGHNA, CDR2 YNFKEQ. The CDR3 spells CASSPTGDHEQYF. The CDR3 DNA reads as TGTGCCAGCAGCCCGACAGGGGACCACGAGCAGTACTTC.

This clone has a single count. This rearrangement joins TRBV14 to TRBJ2-3; D is unclear. There are 16 residues in the CDR3. V lost 0 bases to trimming and J lost 1 base, with 11 bases between them. CDR1 is SGHDN and CDR2 is FVKESK in the germline V gene. The CDR3 here is CASSQEGPFGTDTQYF. CDR3 sequence (DNA): TGTGCCAGCAGCCAAGAAGGTCCCTTCGGCACAGATACGCAGTATTTT.

The chain couples TRBV29-1 to TRBJ2-3, with D perhaps matching TRBD2 (6 bases). Germline assignment: CDR1 SQVTM and CDR2 ANQGSEA. V was pared by 1 base and J by 0 bases, with 11 bases between. The CDR3 length is 15 residues. This CDR3 is CSVEVRRGSTDTQYF. Here the CDR3 DNA reads TGCAGCGTTGAAGTGAGACGGGGGAGCACAGATACGCAGTATTTT.

This chain uses TRBV7-9 with TRBJ2-3; D is possibly TRBD2 (5 bases). Germline CDR1 SEHNR, CDR2 FQNEAQ (reference sequence). The CDR3 length is 15 residues. Trimming cost V 5 bases and J 0 bases, with 12 bases left between them. The CDR3 loop is CASSTRASSTDTQYF. The CDR3 coding sequence is TGTGCCAGCAGCACGCGGGCCTCTAGCACAGATACGCAGTATTTT.

The V and J genes are TRBV27 and TRBJ1-1, with D possibly being TRBD1 (6 bases). This CDR3 has 17 residues. CDR1 is MNHEY and CDR2 is SMNVEV in the germline V gene (reference sequence). Trimming pared 3 bases from V and 1 base from J, leaving 18 bases between. The chain's CDR3 is CASSLSYIGTQNTEAFF. CDR3 coding DNA: TGTGCCAGCAGTTTGTCATATATCGGGACACAGAACACTGAAGCTTTCTTT.

The chain employs TRBV10-2 and TRBJ2-2; TRBD2 agrees at 7 bases. From germline, CDR1 is WSHSY and CDR2 SAAADI. The CDR3 consists of 15 residues. V was clipped by 3 bases and J by 7 bases; unmatched bases: 8. CDR3 residues: CASSDRSTGGGELFF. The CDR3 nucleotides are TGCGCCAGCAGTGACCGGTCGACGGGGGGCGGGGAGCTGTTTTTT.

The chain combines TRBV11-2 with TRBJ1-1; no definite D call. The V and J ends lost 1 base and 2 bases respectively, with 5 bases between them. CDR3 length: 13 residues. The germline V gene encodes CDR1 SGHAT and CDR2 FQNNGV. Here the CDR3 DNA reads TGTGCCAGCAGCTTAGCAGGAAACACTGAAGCTTTCTTT. This gives the protein CASSLAGNTEAFF.

The V call is TRBV2, the J call TRBJ2-3; a weak D match, TRBD1 (6 bases). Germline V gene data show CDR1 as SNHLY and CDR2 as FYNNEI. V dropped 7 bases and J dropped 8 bases, with 22 bases sitting between them. CDR3 length equals 15 residues. The CDR3 nucleotides are TGTGCCAGCATCCCGACAGCCGCAGGGGTTCGTACGCAGTATTTT. Its protein product is CASIPTAAGVRTQYF.

The V gene is TRBV19, the J gene TRBJ1-3, with a tentative D call TRBD1 (5 bases). The CDR3 contains 15 residues. Per germline, CDR1 LNHDA and CDR2 SQIVND (reference sequence). Trimming took off 7 bases at V and 3 bases at J, with 16 bases between the two ends. DNA of the CDR3: TGTGCCAGTACCCCCCGGGGCAGTTATGGAAACACCATATATTTT. Translating it yields CASTPRGSYGNTIYF.

The chain recombines TRBV20-1 with TRBJ2-1, with D possibly being TRBD1 or TRBD2 (6 bases each). Deletions cut 5 bases from V and 6 bases from J, with 8 bases between. CDR3 length: 11 residues. Per the germline V gene, CDR1 is DFQATT and CDR2 is SNEGSKA (reference sequence). The CDR3: CSARGLNEQFF. The CDR3 DNA sequence: TGCAGTGCTCGGGGGCTCAATGAGCAGTTCTTC.

The chain links TRBV7-9 to TRBJ2-6; tentative D call: TRBD2 (6 bases). Trimming stripped 2 bases from V and 1 base from J, with 18 bases between. There are 19 residues in the CDR3. CDR1 is SEHNR and CDR2 is FQNEAQ in the germline V gene (reference sequence). CDR3 amino acids: CASSLKLVGRDSGANVLTF. CDR3 coding DNA: TGTGCCAGCAGCTTAAAGTTAGTCGGGCGGGATTCTGGGGCCAACGTCCTGACTTTC. The variable domain in full, with the rest retrieved from reference TRBV7-9 and TRBJ2-6, is DTGVSQNPRHKITKRGQNVTFRCDPISEHNRLYWYRQTLGQGPEFLTYFQNEAQLEKSRLLSDRFSAERPKGSFSTLEIQRTEQGDSAMYLCASSLKLVGRDSGANVLTFGAGSRLTVL.

This clone was recorded once. The J gene is TRBJ2-7, the V gene TRBV7-7; D unclear. The CDR3 loop spans 13 amino acids. The germline gives CDR1 SSHAT, CDR2 FNYEAQ (reference sequence). V was shortened by 5 bases and J by 4 bases, with 12 bases between the two germline ends. The CDR3 region is CASSDGAKYEQYF. The CDR3 nucleotides are TGTGCCAGCAGCGACGGAGCGAAGTACGAGCAGTACTTC.